Listed below are T cell receptor beta chains from one sample, sequenced in a study of T cells after yellow fever vaccination. TCRdb independently ran MiXCR on the 5' RACE reads; one entry per CDR3 protein. The data contain 200,000 to 300,000 distinct CDR3 sequences, roughly 13% of them singletons. The specimen was CD4+ T cells sorted from PBMCs, collected 45 days after the yellow fever booster vaccination. These receptors were taken from a man younger than 45 who received the YFV17D yellow fever vaccine. CDR3s include the opening cysteine and the closing phenylalanine or tryptophan. Not all rows give a size; the values are once, few, many and, for expanded clones, a class.

TRBJ2-5	TRBV29-1	many	CSVARGQETQYF
TRBJ2-1	TRBV10-3	few	CAISESGSLNEQFF
TRBJ2-7	TRBV21-1	.	CASRGQGIIDSYEQYF
TRBJ2-2	TRBV2	.	CASSEAGTGGRELFF
TRBJ2-2	TRBV20-1	.	CSARMTGNGELFF
TRBJ2-5	TRBV20-1	few	CSASRGQAQETQYF
TRBJ2-7	TRBV10-3	few	CAISETGQSYEQYF
TRBJ2-7	TRBV7-9	few	CASSLSTGTVEEQYF
TRBJ2-7	TRBV29-1	few	CSVGDYRGEQYF
TRBJ1-2	TRBV20-1	.	CSDQSANYGYTF
TRBJ2-7	TRBV30	.	CAWSTGSLGEQYF
TRBJ2-7	TRBV6-2/TRBV6-3	few	CASSSHQVPYEQYF
TRBJ2-1	TRBV5-1	few	CASSFQRGRDEQFF
TRBJ2-7	TRBV7-2	few	CASSSQQGASYEQYF
TRBJ2-7	TRBV6-1	.	CASSLIKRGHYEQYF
TRBJ2-7	TRBV7-2	.	CASSLNRYYEQYF
TRBJ2-1	TRBV7-6	few	CASSANLLAYNEQFF
TRBJ2-2	TRBV6-1	.	CASRPPGGYTGELFF
TRBJ2-2	TRBV29-1	few	CSVRGQGDTGELFF
TRBJ1-4	TRBV4-3	few	CASSQDHRTNEKLFF
TRBJ2-3	TRBV5-1	few	CASRPTQTGLESTDTQYF
TRBJ2-4	TRBV6-5	few	CASSYRRQGGDIQYF
TRBJ2-7	TRBV20-1	.	CSARGLAIEQYF
TRBJ2-1	TRBV7-7	few	CASSRGHTSSEQFF
TRBJ2-5	TRBV29-1	few	CSASWGVQETQYF
TRBJ2-1	TRBV19	.	CASSKGLAGGKNEQFF
TRBJ2-1	TRBV7-2	.	CASSFGPAQGEQFF
TRBJ1-3	TRBV7-2	few	CASSVRFGTIYF
TRBJ2-7	TRBV20-1	.	CSARSGVYEKYF